Sequencing of this T cell receptor (beta chain) was carried out in a study of blood T cells in healthy people across ages. Alongside a J-beta primer mix, a sample-barcoded 5' primer served in a second PCR lasting about 7 to 11 cycles. TCRdb passed the 5' RACE reads through MiXCR, listing each CDR3 protein once. Of 700,000 to 900,000 distinct CDR3 sequences in the sample, around 25% were seen once. A remark on this clonotype: Its cognate antigen is unknown.

CDR1 is KGHDR and CDR2 is SFDVKD in the germline V gene. V dropped 4 bases and J dropped 2; count of bases not matched to a gene: 5. The CDR3 spans 15 residues. Study-wide points: Age brought a roughly linear fall in TCR beta diversity measured per million T cells.

This same sample was also part of a study on T cells of mothers and their children. In that study: Donation involved a few healthy Caucasian mothers and the six children that they had. Using the M1S primer, the second PCR added sample barcodes along with 2-4 random nucleotides. Each mother gave over 8.5 million TCR beta CDR3 reads; each child, roughly 3 million.

The source of this sequence is a boy under 18 in good health. The V call is TRBV24-1, the J call TRBJ2-7, with 9 bases lining up with TRBD1. Sequencing input: blood. CDR3: CATSEGTGIPYEQYF. In DNA form, the CDR3 reads TGTGCCACCAGTGAGGGGACAGGGATCCCCTACGAGCAGTACTTC.